The 25 T cell receptor beta chains reported below all come from one sample, sequenced in a study of T cells in Graves' hyperthyroidism and ophthalmopathy. TCR beta CDR3 regions were amplified from RNA. A set of HTBI primers served as the primers for a first-round RT-PCR of the TCR CDR3. TCRdb fed the multiplex PCR reads into MiXCR, producing one record per CDR3 protein. The sample lists roughly 580,000 distinct CDR3 sequences; over 11% were seen once. Sequencing was performed on blood. All receptors derive from a woman aged 25-40 years with Graves' hyperthyroidism that later progressed to Graves' ophthalmopathy.

This sequence joins TRBV5-1 and TRBJ2-5; D may be TRBD1 (6 bases). V was pared by 0 bases and J by 4 bases, with 13 bases between. The CDR3 consists of 15 residues. The germline CDR1 and CDR2 sequences are SGHRS and YFSETQ. The CDR3 loop is CASSLDRVPSETQYF. CDR3 DNA: TGCGCCAGCAGCTTGGACAGGGTCCCCTCAGAGACCCAGTACTTC. Full variable domain (outside the CDR3, taken from reference TRBV5-1 and TRBJ2-5): KAGVTQTPRYLIKTRGQQVTLSCSPISGHRSVSWYQQTPGQGLQFLFEYFSETQRNKGNFPGRFSGRQFSNSRSEMNVSTLELGDSALYLCASSLDRVPSETQYFGPGTRLLVL.

This clonotype occurred many times. The chain links TRBV9 to TRBJ1-2; 9 positions agree with TRBD1. V trimming: 3 bases; J trimming: 3 bases; junction bases outside the gene matches: 9. The germline gives CDR1 SGDLS, CDR2 YYNGEE. The CDR3 consists of 16 residues. The CDR3 here is CASSAPQQGADYGYTF. The CDR3 DNA sequence: TGTGCCAGCAGCGCCCCGCAACAGGGGGCGGACTATGGCTACACCTTC.

The sample holds many counts of this clonotype. Here the CDR3 reads CASSPPSRSYNEQFF. The CDR3 bases are TGTGCCAGCAGTCCGCCTAGCCGTTCCTACAATGAGCAGTTCTTC. The chain carries TRBV27 and TRBJ2-1; a possible D gene is TRBD2 (5 bases). The CDR3 length is 15 residues. V lost 5 bases and J lost 1, with 12 bases in between. Germline CDR1 is MNHEY and CDR2 is SMNVEV (reference sequence).

V and J are TRBV29-1 and TRBJ1-1; TRBD1 matches at 7 bases. The V gene's germline CDR1 is SQVTM and CDR2 ANQGSEA. There are 13 residues in the CDR3. Trimming at V came to 6 bases and at J to 1 base, leaving 5 bases not matched to a gene. The CDR3 loop is CSVVGTANTEAFF. In DNA form, the CDR3 reads TGCAGCGTGGTCGGGACAGCGAACACTGAAGCTTTCTTT. Together with reference TRBV29-1 and TRBJ1-1, the CDR3 gives the full variable domain: SAVISQKPSRDICQRGTSLTIQCQVDSQVTMMFWYRQQPGQSLTLIATANQGSEATYESGFVIDKFPISRPNLTFSTLTVSNMSPEDSSIYLCSVVGTANTEAFFGQGTRLTVV.

This clonotype was detected ten times or more. The CDR3 nucleotides are TGCGCCAGCAGCGAGACAGTCTCTGGAAACACCATATATTTT. Amino acid sequence: CASSETVSGNTIYF. The chain uses TRBV4-1 and TRBJ1-3, with D maybe TRBD1 (5 bases). Germline lookup yields CDR1 MGHRA and CDR2 YSYEKL. This CDR3 is 14 amino acids long. V was pared by 5 bases and J by 0 bases, with 8 bases between.

This clonotype came up many times. The CDR3 sequence is CSVLAGGYEQYF. The CDR3 region has the DNA TGCAGCGTTCTCGCAGGGGGCTACGAGCAGTACTTC. V usage is TRBV29-1 and J usage is TRBJ2-7, with 7 positions matching TRBD1. The CDR3 is 12 residues long. The J segment lost 3 bases and the V segment lost 5 bases, leaving 4 bases of the junction unmatched. Germline CDR1 SQVTM, CDR2 ANQGSEA.

This clonotype has just a few counts. The rearrangement joins TRBV6-2 or TRBV6-3 to TRBJ2-1; 9 bases fit TRBD1. Germline V CDR1 and CDR2: MNHEY, SVGEGT. The CDR3 runs 16 residues. After removal of 2 bases from V and 0 bases from J, the junction contained 2 bases not matched to a gene. The CDR3 here is CASSYGTGSSYNEQFF. CDR3 DNA: TGTGCCAGCAGTTACGGGACAGGGAGCTCCTACAATGAGCAGTTCTTC.

This clonotype was seen ten or more times. The chain couples TRBV28 to TRBJ2-1; D unclear. The CDR3 is 14 residues long. Germline assignment: CDR1 MDHEN and CDR2 SYDVKM. Trimming shortened V by 5 bases and J by 5 bases, and 13 bases separated the two germline ends. As DNA, the CDR3 is TGTGCCAGCAGTGAAAGGTTCGGTGACAATGAGCAGTTCTTC. Translated: CASSERFGDNEQFF.

This clonotype was seen repeatedly, ten times or more. The rearrangement joins TRBV7-3 to TRBJ2-2, with D hard to call. Germline-derived CDR1 and CDR2 are SGHTA and FQGTGA. The CDR3 runs 13 residues. In nucleotides, the CDR3 is TGTGCTTCGAGGACGGCGAACACCGGGGAGCTGTTTTTT. Translation gives CASRTANTGELFF.

This clonotype occurred many times. The J gene is TRBJ1-4, the V gene TRBV6-2 or TRBV6-3; 10 bases match TRBD1. CDR1 is MNHEY, CDR2 SVGEGT, per germline. This CDR3 comprises 14 residues. V shed 10 bases and J 6 bases; nucleotides not matched to a gene: 8. The CDR3 loop is CATSTTGGYEKLFF. CDR3 DNA: TGTGCCACCTCGACGACAGGGGGCTATGAAAAACTGTTTTTT.

J is TRBJ1-1 and V is TRBV18; tentatively, D is TRBD1 (5 bases). Germline CDR1 reads KGHSH; CDR2 reads LQKENI. The CDR3 loop spans 13 amino acids. V was pared by 8 bases and J by 5 bases, with 15 bases between. CDR3 in amino acids: CASGEGRGTEAFF. The CDR3 region has the DNA TGTGCCAGCGGAGAGGGGAGAGGGACTGAAGCTTTCTTT.

The chain has TRBV6-2 or TRBV6-3 and TRBJ2-3; a weak D match, TRBD1 (6 bases). CDR3 length: 17 amino acids. CDR1 is MNHEY and CDR2 is SVGEGT in the germline V gene. V lost 4 bases and J lost 2, with 19 bases in between. CDR3 sequence (DNA): TGTGCCAGCAGTTCCTCAGGGGTGTCCTTCACCACAGATACGCAGTATTTT. Its protein is CASSSSGVSFTTDTQYF.

The sample holds many counts of this clonotype. The CDR3 region is CSARDREYEQYF. DNA of the CDR3: TGCAGTGCTAGAGATAGGGAATACGAGCAGTACTTC. V gene TRBV20-1 combines with J gene TRBJ2-7; D uncertain. From germline, CDR1 is DFQATT and CDR2 SNEGSKA (reference sequence). The CDR3 is 12 amino acids. Trimming cost V 0 bases and J 4 bases, with 7 bases left between them.

The chain carries TRBV27 and TRBJ2-1, with D possibly TRBD2 on 5 matching bases. This CDR3 has 18 residues. The germline V gene encodes CDR1 MNHEY and CDR2 SMNVEV (reference sequence). With 1 base removed from V and 0 bases from J, the gap between germline ends came to 16 bases. CDR3 in amino acids: CASSLFAAGGSSYNEQFF. CDR3 in DNA: TGTGCCAGCAGTTTATTCGCAGCAGGAGGCAGCTCCTACAATGAGCAGTTCTTC.

CDR3 amino acids: CASKLQGAMGEQYF. In DNA, the CDR3 is TGTGCCAGCAAACTACAGGGGGCGATGGGCGAGCAGTACTTC. This chain joins TRBV27 and TRBJ2-7, with 9 nucleotides matching TRBD1. The CDR3 sequence is 14 residues long. CDR1 is MNHEY, CDR2 SMNVEV, per germline (reference sequence). Unmatched junction bases numbered 10, after V lost 7 bases and J lost 6 bases.

This clonotype was detected ten times or more. The chain recombines TRBV6-1 with TRBJ2-1; possibly TRBD2 for D (5 bases). Germline assignment: CDR1 MNHNS and CDR2 SASEGT. Trimming removed 2 bases from V and 0 bases from J, with 11 bases in between. CDR3 length: 16 amino acids. The CDR3 loop reads CASSERAAPSYNEQFF. The CDR3 bases are TGTGCCAGCAGTGAAAGAGCGGCGCCCTCCTACAATGAGCAGTTCTTC.

The chain combines TRBV20-1 with TRBJ2-1; D unresolved. CDR1 is DFQATT and CDR2 is SNEGSKA in the germline V gene (reference sequence). Trimming shortened V by 3 bases and J by 2 bases, and 20 bases separated the two germline ends. The CDR3 covers 17 residues. This CDR3 is CSARLLTVGVTYNEQFF. For the CDR3, the DNA is TGCAGTGCTAGGCTCCTGACGGTCGGAGTCACCTACAATGAGCAGTTCTTC.

In regard to this clonotype: No conserved phenylalanine or tryptophan is present at the end of the CDR3, so a read error is the likely explanation. It is unclear where the CDR3 begins or ends on the DNA, so no DNA is shown, and the CDR3 is as TCRdb lists it. The CDR3 reads CASSSTSGQGVHSPRHV. The rearrangement links TRBV5-5 to TRBJ1-6; the DNA was not used to check the table's D call, TRBD1. Germline CDR1 reads SGHKS; CDR2 reads YYEKEE (reference sequence). The CDR3 contains 17 residues when both ends are counted.

This clonotype was detected many times. The chain couples TRBV7-2 to TRBJ1-4, with 8 bases matching TRBD1. The V gene's germline CDR1 is SGHTA and CDR2 FQGNSA. The V segment lost 0 bases and the J segment 8 bases; nucleotides outside the gene matches: 2. The CDR3 runs to 14 residues. The DNA for the CDR3 is TGTGCCAGCAGCTTAGCCGGGACAGGAGAAAAACTGTTTTTT. This codes for CASSLAGTGEKLFF.

V gene TRBV7-2 combines with J gene TRBJ1-1, with TRBD1 matching over 7 bases. Trimming cost V 4 bases and J 4 bases; bases outside gene matches: 9. The CDR3 is 15 residues long. The germline V gene encodes CDR1 SGHTA and CDR2 FQGNSA. The CDR3 DNA reads as TGTGCCAGCAGCTGGGACAGTCTAACGGGCACTGAAGCTTTCTTT. Translating gives CASSWDSLTGTEAFF.

This clonotype appeared many times. The chain employs TRBV30 and TRBJ1-2, with no clear D. The germline V and J ends were trimmed by 0 bases and 0 bases, with 11 bases remaining between them. Germline loops: CDR1 GTSNPN, CDR2 SVGIG (reference sequence). This CDR3 contains 15 residues. In DNA form, the CDR3 reads TGTGCCTGGAGTGTGGAGGGCTTAACTAACTATGGCTACACCTTC. It codes for CAWSVEGLTNYGYTF.

This clonotype was counted a few times. J is TRBJ1-5 and V is TRBV30, with TRBD1 as a possible D gene (6 bases). V was pared by 4 bases and J by 3 bases, with 13 bases between. The germline gives CDR1 GTSNPN, CDR2 SVGIG (reference sequence). This CDR3 has 14 residues. CDR3 residues: CAWTPGTFNQPQHF. As DNA, the CDR3 is TGTGCCTGGACCCCGGGGACATTCAATCAGCCCCAGCATTTT.

There are a few counts of this clonotype. Written as DNA, the CDR3 is TGTGCCACCAGCAGTTCCCCGGGGAGCGGGTGGAACACCGGGGAGCTGTTTTTT. Protein product: CATSSSPGSGWNTGELFF. The chain carries TRBV15 and TRBJ2-2; D possibly corresponds to TRBD2 (6 bases). This CDR3 comprises 18 residues. From germline, CDR1 is LNHNV and CDR2 YYDKDF (reference sequence). The germline V and J ends were trimmed by 3 bases and 1 base, with 18 bases remaining between them.

In regard to this clonotype: A much larger clone sits a single nucleotide away, making a read error possible. The chain carries TRBV3-1 and TRBJ1-1; D remains unclear. The CDR3 totals 15 residues. From germline, CDR1 is LGHDT and CDR2 YNNKEL (reference sequence). V shed 4 bases and J shed 2 bases, with 14 bases lying between them. DNA of the CDR3: TGTGCCAGCAGCCCGAGGCAGTCGTACAACACTGAAGCTTTCTTT. Its protein is CASSPRQSYNTEAFF.

V usage is TRBV10-1 and J usage is TRBJ2-1; D call uncertain. The CDR3 has 16 residues. CDR1 is WNHNN, CDR2 SYGVQD, per germline (reference sequence). The V end lost 0 bases, the J end lost 2 bases, and 11 bases lay between the germline ends. Here the CDR3 DNA reads TGCGCCAGCAGTGAGTCGGTGGTAGCCCCCTACAATGAGCAGTTCTTC. This codes for CASSESVVAPYNEQFF.